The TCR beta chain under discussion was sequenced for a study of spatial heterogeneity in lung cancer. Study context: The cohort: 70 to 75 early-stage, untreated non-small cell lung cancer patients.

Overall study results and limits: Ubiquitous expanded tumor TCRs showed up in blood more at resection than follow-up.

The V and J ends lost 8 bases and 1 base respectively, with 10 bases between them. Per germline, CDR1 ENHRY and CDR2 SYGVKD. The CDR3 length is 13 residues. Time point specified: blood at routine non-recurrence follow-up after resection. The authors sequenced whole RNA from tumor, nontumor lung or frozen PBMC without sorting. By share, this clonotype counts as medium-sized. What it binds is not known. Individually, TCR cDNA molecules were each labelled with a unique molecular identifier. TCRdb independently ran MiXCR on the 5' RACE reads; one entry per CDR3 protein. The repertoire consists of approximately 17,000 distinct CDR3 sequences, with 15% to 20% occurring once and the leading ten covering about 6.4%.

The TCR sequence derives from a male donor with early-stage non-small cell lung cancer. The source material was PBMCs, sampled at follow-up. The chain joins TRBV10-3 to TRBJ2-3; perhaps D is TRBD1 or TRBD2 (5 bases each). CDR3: CAIGDHGTDTQYF. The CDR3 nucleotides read TGTGCCATCGGGGACCATGGCACAGATACGCAGTATTTT.